These 9 T cell receptor beta chains were sequenced from one sample in a study of OX40 agonist ivuxolimab in advanced cancers. Sequencing used immunoSEQ multiplex PCR; TCRdb keeps in-frame clones, though not all of them. The table has around 36,000 clones, 82% seen once. Source: CD4+ or CD8+ T cells sorted from blood, taken in a trial of the OX40 agonist ivuxolimab. Every receptor here comes from an adult with an advanced solid tumor such as melanoma, head and neck, liver or kidney cancer.

In DNA, the CDR3 is TGTGCCAGCAGTGAAAAGGGGGAGGGGGAGCAGTACTTC. Its translation is CASSEKGEGEQYF. The chain recombines TRBV6-1 with TRBJ2-7; tentatively, D is TRBD2 (7 bases). Germline assignment: CDR1 MNHNS and CDR2 SASEGT. This CDR3 region has 13 residues. Trimming stripped 2 bases from V and 7 bases from J, with 12 bases between.

This chain connects TRBV7-6 to TRBJ2-7, with D possibly TRBD2 on 5 matching bases. Between the trimmed V and J ends, which lost 5 bases and 3 bases, there was a span of 11 bases. The CDR3 runs 13 residues. Germline values: CDR1 SGHVS, CDR2 FNYEAQ. The CDR3 loop is CASSPPGDYEQYF. CDR3 coding DNA: TGTGCCAGCAGCCCACCCGGGGACTACGAGCAGTACTTC.

Concerning this clone: A much larger clone sits a single nucleotide away, making a read error possible. The identical CDR3 is also encoded by other nucleotide sequences in the sample. The V and J genes are TRBV5-6 and TRBJ1-5; possible D gene TRBD1, 6 bases. The CDR3 totals 14 residues. The germline V and J ends were trimmed by 2 bases and 6 bases, with 12 bases remaining between them. Looked up from germline, CDR1 is SGHDT and CDR2 is YYEEEE. This CDR3 reads CASSLSGGGQPQHF. The CDR3 nucleotides read TGTGCCAGCAGCTTATCGGGGGGCGGTCAGCCCCAGCATTTT.

The chain couples TRBV19 to TRBJ2-1; 7 bases fit TRBD2. Germline V lookup: CDR1 LNHDA, CDR2 SQIVND (reference sequence). V dropped 5 bases and J dropped 0; count of bases not matched to a gene: 4. The CDR3 runs 15 residues. The CDR3 coding sequence is TGTGCCAGTAGTGCACTAGCGTACTCCTACAATGAGCAGTTCTTC. It yields the protein CASSALAYSYNEQFF.

The chain recombines TRBV6-5 with TRBJ2-7; 8 bases align to TRBD2. This CDR3 is built from 15 residues. Losses at the gene ends were 2 bases for V and 1 base for J; bases not matched to a gene: 4. Germline V gene sequence: CDR1 MNHEY, CDR2 SVGAGI. The CDR3 nucleotides are TGTGCCAGCAGTTACCTAGCGGGCTCATCCTACGAGCAGTACTTC. Translation: CASSYLAGSSYEQYF.

A single count supports this clone. V is TRBV6-5 and J is TRBJ1-1, with no clear D. Deletions cut 2 bases from V and 4 bases from J, with 8 bases between. CDR3 length equals 13 residues. Germline V gives CDR1 MNHEY, CDR2 SVGAGI. The CDR3 nucleotides are TGTGCCAGCAGTTACAGGGCTGGCACTGAAGCTTTCTTT. It yields the protein CASSYRAGTEAFF.

The chain has TRBV6-1 and TRBJ2-5, with TRBD1 matching over 10 bases. Trimming removed 1 base from V and 1 base from J; junction bases left unmatched: 0. Germline V lookup: CDR1 MNHNS, CDR2 SASEGT. The CDR3 covers 15 residues. The CDR3 DNA reads as TGTGCCAGCAGTGAAGGGACAGGGGGCCAAGAGACCCAGTACTTC. This gives the protein CASSEGTGGQETQYF.

Only one count was recorded for this clone. The chain uses TRBV9 and TRBJ1-2; D is perhaps TRBD1 (5 bases). The CDR3 runs 15 residues. CDR1 and CDR2 (germline): SGDLS, YYNGEE. Trimming took 3 bases from V and 0 from J, leaving 12 bases between them. For the CDR3, the DNA is TGTGCCAGCAGCGGAGACAGAGACCCTAACTATGGCTACACCTTC. It specifies CASSGDRDPNYGYTF.

The chain has TRBV6-1 and TRBJ2-1, with D hard to call. CDR3 length equals 12 residues. In germline, CDR1 is MNHNS, CDR2 SASEGT. The V end was cut by 3 bases, the J end by 4 bases, with 4 bases between. The CDR3 region is CASSDLYNEQFF. The CDR3 nucleotides are TGTGCCAGCAGTGACTTATACAATGAGCAGTTCTTC.